These 21 T cell receptor beta chains were sequenced from one sample in a study of T-cell memory formation after mild COVID-19. TCRdb re-derived calls from the 5' RACE reads in MiXCR, one entry per CDR3 protein. The repertoire holds 190,000 or so distinct CDR3 sequences, with 20% to 25% as singletons. The sample consisted of PBMCs or a T cell subset sorted from them (not recorded which). These TCRs come from an adult woman who had mild COVID-19 (a few samples of this study predate the infection). Cell type and time point are not known.

The J gene is TRBJ2-1, the V gene TRBV9; 10 bases are a match to TRBD2. The germline CDR1 and CDR2 sequences are SGDLS and YYNGEE. The CDR3 spans 16 residues. V dropped 3 bases and J dropped 8; count of bases not matched to a gene: 11. The CDR3 region is CASSAPTGLASDEQFF. The CDR3 DNA is TGTGCCAGCAGCGCCCCGACGGGACTAGCGTCAGATGAGCAGTTCTTC.

The chain employs TRBV7-2 and TRBJ2-5; either TRBD1 or TRBD2 may fit D (5 bases each). Germline CDR1 is SGHTA and CDR2 is FQGNSA. Trimming took off 1 base at V and 0 bases at J, with 9 bases between the two ends. The CDR3 covers 15 residues. The DNA of the CDR3 is TGTGCCAGCAGCTTAGTATGGGGGAACCAAGAGACCCAGTACTTC. Encoded protein: CASSLVWGNQETQYF.

The chain couples TRBV4-3 to TRBJ2-2; maybe TRBD1 (6 bases). Trimming cost V 4 bases and J 4 bases, with 13 bases left between them. Germline CDR1 reads LGHNA; CDR2 reads YSLEER. The length of the CDR3 is 15 residues. This CDR3 reads CASSLDRSRTGELFF. CDR3 nucleotides: TGCGCCAGCAGCCTAGACAGGTCGCGCACCGGGGAGCTGTTTTTT.

This clonotype was detected many times. This chain joins TRBV10-2 and TRBJ2-5; weak D call: TRBD1 (5 bases). The V and J ends lost 6 bases and 5 bases respectively, with 13 bases between them. CDR3 length equals 13 residues. CDR1 is WSHSY, CDR2 SAAADI, per germline. CDR3 amino acids: CASSTPGLETQYF. CDR3 sequence (DNA): TGCGCCAGCAGCACCCCAGGGTTGGAGACCCAGTACTTC.

The CDR3 loop is CALDQRELGTEAFF. In nucleotides, the CDR3 is TGTGCCCTCGATCAAAGGGAGTTGGGCACTGAAGCTTTCTTT. The rearrangement uses TRBV6-6 and TRBJ1-1; no firm D call. V was trimmed by 11 bases and J by 4 bases, leaving 20 bases between them. Germline V gives CDR1 MNHNY, CDR2 SVGAGI (reference sequence). The CDR3 is 14 residues long.

This clonotype turned up a few times. The rearrangement uses TRBV7-2 and TRBJ2-5, with D possibly TRBD2 on 5 matching bases. Looked up from germline, CDR1 is SGHTA and CDR2 is FQGNSA. The length of the CDR3 is 14 residues. Trimming left V 3 bases short and J 2 bases short, with 10 bases between. The CDR3 loop reads CASSFEPGQETQYF. CDR3 nucleotides: TGTGCCAGCAGCTTTGAACCGGGACAAGAGACCCAGTACTTC.

J is TRBJ2-1 and V is TRBV7-2, with D perhaps TRBD2 (6 bases). The V end lost 4 bases, the J end lost 0 bases, and 10 bases lay between the germline ends. This CDR3 has 15 residues. Germline V gives CDR1 SGHTA, CDR2 FQGNSA. CDR3 nucleotide sequence: TGTGCCAGCAGCTCGGACGGGAGCTCCTACAATGAGCAGTTCTTC. It encodes CASSSDGSSYNEQFF. Variable domain in full (rest from reference TRBV7-2 and TRBJ2-1): GAGVSQSPSNKVTEKGKDVELRCDPISGHTALYWYRQSLGQGLEFLIYFQGNSAPDKSGLPSDRFSAERTGGSVSTLTIQRTQQEDSAVYLCASSSDGSSYNEQFFGPGTRLTVL.

The V and J genes are TRBV5-1 and TRBJ2-3; D possibly corresponds to TRBD1 (5 bases). Germline CDR1 and CDR2: SGHRS and YFSETQ. V was cut by 6 bases and J by 6 bases, with 14 bases left in between. The CDR3 runs 13 residues. The CDR3 loop reads CASTTQGQDTQYF. DNA for the CDR3: TGCGCCAGCACCACTCAGGGTCAGGATACGCAGTATTTT.

A few counts support this clonotype. The chain employs TRBV2 and TRBJ2-1; 9 bases line up with TRBD2. The CDR3 runs 16 residues. Germline V CDR1 and CDR2: SNHLY, FYNNEI. Trimming took 1 base from V and 11 from J; bases not matched to a gene: 12. The CDR3 here is CASSEGLGLAGTQQFF. Here the CDR3 DNA reads TGTGCCAGCAGTGAAGGATTAGGGCTAGCGGGGACCCAGCAGTTCTTC.

The rearrangement uses TRBV24-1 and TRBJ2-3; TRBD1 matches 10 bases. CDR1 is KGHDR and CDR2 is SFDVKD in the germline V gene. The CDR3 sequence is 17 residues long. Germline trimming cut 3 bases from V and 4 bases from J; bases unmatched to any gene: 9. The CDR3 region has the DNA TGTGCCACCAGTGATCTAGCCGGGACAGGGGAACCAGATACGCAGTATTTT. Residues: CATSDLAGTGEPDTQYF.

The rearrangement uses TRBV4-2 and TRBJ1-5, with D maybe TRBD1 (5 bases). Germline V gives CDR1 LGHNA, CDR2 YNFKEQ. The CDR3 length is 15 residues. Trimming removed 0 bases from V and 10 bases from J, with 16 bases in between. This CDR3 is CASSQDRSGLSPQHF. CDR3 nucleotides: TGTGCCAGCAGCCAAGATAGGTCAGGGTTGAGCCCCCAGCATTTT.

The chain is built from TRBV29-1 and TRBJ2-7, with 9 nucleotides matching TRBD2. The CDR3 runs to 16 residues. Germline assignment: CDR1 SQVTM and CDR2 ANQGSEA. V lost 4 bases to trimming and J lost 5 bases; unmatched junction nucleotides: 15. CDR3 region: CSVAPGGGRAEDEQYF. For the CDR3, the DNA is TGCAGCGTTGCTCCTGGTGGCGGGAGGGCCGAGGACGAGCAGTACTTC.

V usage is TRBV27 and J usage is TRBJ2-3, with 12 bases aligning to TRBD2. The CDR3 is 16 residues long. J lost 6 bases, V lost 8 bases, and 12 bases had no gene match. Looked up from germline, CDR1 is MNHEY and CDR2 is SMNVEV (reference sequence). CDR3 coding DNA: TGTGCCAGCTATTCCCTAGCGGGAGGGCTTTGGGATACGCAGTATTTT. Encoded protein: CASYSLAGGLWDTQYF.

This clonotype turned up a few times. The V call is TRBV5-1, the J call TRBJ2-7; D is possibly TRBD1 or TRBD2 (6 bases each). The CDR3 has 15 amino acids. Germline loops: CDR1 SGHRS, CDR2 YFSETQ. Trimming removed 7 bases from V and 4 bases from J, with 21 bases in between. CDR3 in DNA: TGCGCCAGCGGGCCCTTTCCAGGGGAGGCATACGAGCAGTACTTC. Amino acids: CASGPFPGEAYEQYF. The variable domain in full, completed from reference TRBV5-1 and TRBJ2-7, reads KAGVTQTPRYLIKTRGQQVTLSCSPISGHRSVSWYQQTPGQGLQFLFEYFSETQRNKGNFPGRFSGRQFSNSRSEMNVSTLELGDSALYLCASGPFPGEAYEQYFGPGTRLTVT.

A single count supports this clonotype. The chain employs TRBV4-1 and TRBJ1-1, with D perhaps TRBD1 (5 bases). The V gene's germline CDR1 is MGHRA and CDR2 YSYEKL. Trimming took off 2 bases at V and 6 bases at J, with 16 bases between the two ends. The CDR3 has 15 residues. CDR3 nucleotides: TGCGCCAGCAGCCAATTAAGTCAGGGCAACGCTGAAGCTTTCTTT. Its translation is CASSQLSQGNAEAFF.

The V call is TRBV7-9, the J call TRBJ2-4; D unclear. The CDR3 is made up of 14 amino acids. Germline CDR1 is SEHNR and CDR2 is FQNEAQ (reference sequence). V was pared by 5 bases and J by 0 bases, with 8 bases between. In nucleotides, the CDR3 is TGTGCCAGCAGCGATCAACTAGCCAAAAACATTCAGTACTTC. As protein: CASSDQLAKNIQYF.

Only a few counts were recorded for this clonotype. The chain carries TRBV7-8 and TRBJ1-2; 7 bases are a match to TRBD1. Germline V gene lookup returns CDR1 SGHVS and CDR2 FQNEAQ. The J segment lost 3 bases and the V segment lost 1 base, leaving 5 bases of the junction unmatched. The CDR3 totals 15 residues. This CDR3 is CASSLDRGLDYGYTF. Written as DNA, the CDR3 is TGTGCCAGCAGCTTAGACAGGGGTTTAGACTATGGCTACACCTTC.

This clonotype was seen more than once but under ten times. The rearrangement uses TRBV3-1 and TRBJ2-7; D possibly corresponds to TRBD2 (6 bases). Germline assignment: CDR1 LGHDT and CDR2 YNNKEL (reference sequence). V lost 4 bases to trimming and J lost 3 bases, with 19 bases between them. The CDR3 is 16 residues long. CDR3 in amino acids: CASSPSGDNRHYEQYF. The CDR3 DNA reads TGTGCCAGCAGCCCCTCGGGGGATAACCGGCACTACGAGCAGTACTTC.

The V call is TRBV11-2, the J call TRBJ2-7, with TRBD2 matching over 10 bases. CDR1 and CDR2 (germline): SGHAT, FQNNGV. CDR3 length equals 12 residues. V lost 5 bases, J lost 5 bases, and 0 bases stayed unmatched. The CDR3 nucleotides read TGTGCCAGCAGCACTAGCGGGAACGAGCAGTACTTC. It encodes CASSTSGNEQYF.

V and J are TRBV25-1 and TRBJ1-2, with D tentatively TRBD1 (5 bases). The CDR3 extends over 13 amino acids. V was cut by 6 bases and J by 4 bases, with 12 bases left in between. Germline V gene lookup returns CDR1 MGHDK and CDR2 SYGVNS. This CDR3 is CASSGTGGYGYTF. The CDR3, as DNA: TGTGCCAGCAGCGGCACAGGCGGCTATGGCTACACCTTC.

As DNA, the CDR3 is TGTGCCAGCAGCTTAAAAGTTACAGGGTCATTTCGAAACACCATATATTTT. Translated, it gives CASSLKVTGSFRNTIYF. The V gene is TRBV7-9, the J gene TRBJ1-3; TRBD1 is a possible D gene (6 bases). The CDR3 covers 17 residues. Germline CDR1 SEHNR, CDR2 FQNEAQ (reference sequence). The ends were cut back, 2 bases at V and 5 bases at J, with 19 bases in the middle.